This T cell receptor (beta chain) was captured in a study of regulatory T cells in long-lasting Graves disease. This clonotype occurred many times. The antigen is not known. The CDR3 covers 11 residues. Between the trimmed V and J ends, which lost 4 bases and 8 bases, there was a span of 7 bases. Per the germline V gene, CDR1 is SGHNT and CDR2 is YYREEE (reference sequence). Time point: newly diagnosed GD, antithyroid drugs for less than 3 months. Scientists built the TCR library using RNA that was extracted from PBMCs. General study points: Compared with new cases, persistent Graves' patients showed reduced TCR diversity.

In building TCR beta libraries, iRepertoire HTBI primers were used together with Arm-PCR of CDR3 regions. One entry per CDR3 protein, called by TCRdb with MiXCR from the multiplex PCR reads. The table has 400,000 to 500,000 distinct CDR3 sequences, 16% seen once. The same data also contributed to another study, on T cells in Graves' hyperthyroidism and ophthalmopathy. As that report states: The definition of stable Graves' hyperthyroidism was no ophthalmopathy progression within 18 months. In blood, most of the thyroid clonotypes expanded above 0.001 were also present. Ophthalmopathy and stable hyperthyroidism were separated by a 13 V-J model.

The sequenced sample was peripheral blood mononuclear cells (PBMCs), obtained at new diagnosis, from a patient treated with antithyroid drugs. The receptor's source is a woman under 30 with Graves disease. The J gene is TRBJ2-1, the V gene TRBV5-4; D call uncertain. The CDR3: CASSQSYEQFF. For the CDR3, the DNA is TGTGCCAGCAGCCAATCCTATGAGCAGTTCTTC.